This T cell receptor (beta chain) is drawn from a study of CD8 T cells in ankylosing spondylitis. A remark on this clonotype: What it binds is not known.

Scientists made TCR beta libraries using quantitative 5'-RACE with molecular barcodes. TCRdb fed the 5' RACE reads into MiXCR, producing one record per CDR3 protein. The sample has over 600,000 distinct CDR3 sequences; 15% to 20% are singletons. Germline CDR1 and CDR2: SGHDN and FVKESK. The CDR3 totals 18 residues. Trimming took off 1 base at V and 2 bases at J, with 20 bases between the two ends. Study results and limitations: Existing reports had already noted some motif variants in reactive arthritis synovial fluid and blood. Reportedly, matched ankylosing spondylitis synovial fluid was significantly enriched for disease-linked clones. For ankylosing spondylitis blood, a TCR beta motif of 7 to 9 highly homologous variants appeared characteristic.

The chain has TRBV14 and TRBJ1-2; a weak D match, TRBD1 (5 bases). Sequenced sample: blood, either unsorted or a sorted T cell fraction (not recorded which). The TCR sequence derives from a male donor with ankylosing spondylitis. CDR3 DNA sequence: TGTGCCAGCAGCCAAGGGTTGGGACTGCCTTCCAAGAACTATGGCTACACCTTC. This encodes CASSQGLGLPSKNYGYTF.